This TCR beta chain was recovered during a study of cytomegalovirus exposure and HLA in healthy donors. The PCR ran on 60 Vbeta and 13 Jbeta primers. TCRdb keeps only in-frame clones here, not all; method: immunoSEQ multiplex PCR. The profile shows 210,000 or so clones, under 90% of them singletons. V was shortened by 2 bases and J by 9 bases, with 20 bases between the two germline ends. CDR3 length: 15 residues. CDR1 and CDR2 (germline): WNHNN, SYGVQD (reference sequence). This clonotype was obtained from a human donor in good health. The sequencing input was PBMCs. The rearrangement joins TRBV10-1 to TRBJ2-7; D may be TRBD2 (6 bases). The CDR3 region is CASSEGKRAPGGQYF. DNA of the CDR3: TGCGCCAGCAGTGAGGGGAAGCGGGCGCCCGGCGGGCAGTACTTC.